The present entry profiles one T cell receptor beta chain with its context. The data derive from a study of blood T cell repertoires in COVID-19. On the study more broadly: T cells, B-cell-depleted T cells, or PBMCs supplied cDNA or gDNA.

Original data processing: Amplification of reference gene primers provided the estimated nucleated cell counts. Some clones are missing from TCRdb's copy, which holds only in-frame ones; the method was immunoSEQ multiplex PCR. V and J calls and clone size come straight from that table; D and trimming were deduced from the DNA. This sample carries some 200,000 clones, around 80% of them seen once, and the ten largest clones take approximately 7.4%. The CDR3 spans 15 residues. Germline loops: CDR1 SGHRS, CDR2 YFSETQ. With 0 bases removed from V and 0 bases from J, the gap between germline ends came to 7 bases. All enrollees were about 18 to 100 years old and from about two dozen US areas.

This TCR derives from a woman between 40 and 50 years old with acute COVID-19. The chain has TRBV5-1 and TRBJ1-5; D is ambiguous. Sequencing input: PBMCs or T cells enriched from blood (not recorded which). Written as DNA, the CDR3 is TGCGCCAGCAGCTTGGGTCTTTATAGCAATCAGCCCCAGCATTTT. Its protein product is CASSLGLYSNQPQHF.